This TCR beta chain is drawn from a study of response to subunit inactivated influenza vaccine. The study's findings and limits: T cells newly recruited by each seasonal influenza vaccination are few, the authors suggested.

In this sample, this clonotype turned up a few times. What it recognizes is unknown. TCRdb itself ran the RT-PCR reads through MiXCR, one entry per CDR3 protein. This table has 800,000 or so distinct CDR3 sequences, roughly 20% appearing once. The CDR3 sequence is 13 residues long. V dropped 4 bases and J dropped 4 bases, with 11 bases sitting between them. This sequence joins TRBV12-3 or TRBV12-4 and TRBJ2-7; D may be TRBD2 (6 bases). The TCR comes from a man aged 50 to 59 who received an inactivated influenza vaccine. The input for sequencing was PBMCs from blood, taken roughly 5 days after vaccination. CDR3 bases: TGTGCCAGCAGTTCGGGACTTCTTTACGAGCAGTACTTC. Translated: CASSSGLLYEQYF.